These T cell receptor beta chains were read from a single sample in a study of T-cell memory formation after mild COVID-19. Using its own MiXCR run on the 5' RACE reads, TCRdb lists one record per CDR3 protein. The sample has about 400,000 distinct CDR3 sequences, more than 20% seen once. Sequencing was performed on PBMCs or a T cell subset sorted from them (not recorded which). Source of these receptors: an adult woman who had mild COVID-19 (a few samples of this study predate the infection). Cell type and time point are not known. CDR3s include the opening cysteine and the closing phenylalanine or tryptophan. A D gene is named only where the DNA matches it firmly. The size field is filled for only some rows; it gives once, few, many or a size class.

D	size	V	J	DNA	CDR3
.	.	TRBV5-6	TRBJ1-6	TGTGCCAGCAGCTTGGATGGTTCACCCCTCCACTTT	CASSLDGSPLHF
.	.	TRBV25-1	TRBJ2-7	TGTGCCAGCGGCAGTGTATGGCAGTACTTC	CASGSVWQYF
TRBD2	few	TRBV7-9	TRBJ2-1	TGTGCCAGCAGACCACCTACTAGCGGGGCTTACAATGAGCAGTTCTTC	CASRPPTSGAYNEQFF
TRBD2	few	TRBV6-2/TRBV6-3	TRBJ2-6	TGTGCCAGCAGTTCCGGGACTAGCGTTTTCCCTGGGGCCAACGTCCTGACTTTC	CASSSGTSVFPGANVLTF
.	.	TRBV12-3/TRBV12-4	TRBJ1-5	TGTGCCAGCAGTTTATACGGAGGCAGGGATAGCAATCAGCCCCAGCATTTT	CASSLYGGRDSNQPQHF
TRBD1	.	TRBV5-1	TRBJ2-1	TGCGCCAGCAGCCCTTTTAGTAGTGACAGGGGGCCAAATGAGCAGTTCTTC	CASSPFSSDRGPNEQFF
.	few	TRBV7-9	TRBJ2-1	TGTGCCAGCAGCTCCTGGGAGCCCTCCTACAATGAGCAGTTCTTC	CASSSWEPSYNEQFF
TRBD2	.	TRBV24-1	TRBJ2-3	TGTGCCACCAGTGGATCCCCGGGACTAGCGGGAGCCGGGACAGATACGCAGTATTTT	CATSGSPGLAGAGTDTQYF
.	few	TRBV24-1	TRBJ2-1	TGTGCCACCAGTGATTTGCGTCCAGGGGAATACAATGAGCAGTTCTTC	CATSDLRPGEYNEQFF
.	few	TRBV7-9	TRBJ1-1	TGTGCCAGCAGCTTAGGGGGAATCGGCACTGAAGCTTTCTTT	CASSLGGIGTEAFF
.	many	TRBV18	TRBJ1-6	TGTGCCAGCTCACAGCGCTCCTATAATTCACCCCTCCACTTT	CASSQRSYNSPLHF
.	many	TRBV29-1	TRBJ2-3	TGCAGCGTTGGCCGGGGGGATACGCAGTATTTT	CSVGRGDTQYF
.	few	TRBV7-8	TRBJ1-1	TGTGCCAGCAGCTCCACAATGGTAGGCACTGAAGCTTTCTTT	CASSSTMVGTEAFF
TRBD2	.	TRBV15	TRBJ2-7	TGTGCCACCAGCAGAGGGACTAGCGGAACCTACGAGCAGTACTTC	CATSRGTSGTYEQYF
TRBD2	.	TRBV5-1	TRBJ2-3	TGCGCCAGCAGCTACGAAAATAGCGGGGGCTACACAGATACGCAGTATTTT	CASSYENSGGYTDTQYF
.	once	TRBV5-1	TRBJ2-2	TGCGCCAGCAGCCCCCGGACGGCCTCAAGAATCACCGGGGAGCTGTTTTTT	CASSPRTASRITGELFF
.	once	TRBV3-1	TRBJ2-3	TGTGCCAGCAGCCCTTCCGTAGATACGCAGTATTTT	CASSPSVDTQYF
.	few	TRBV9	TRBJ2-1	TGTGCCAGCAGCGTAGAGGGGGGGCCGAGTGAGCAGTTCTTC	CASSVEGGPSEQFF
TRBD2	.	TRBV9	TRBJ2-5	TGTGCCAGCAGCGAGTCAGCGGGGGGCCAAGAGACCCAGTACTTC	CASSESAGGQETQYF
TRBD2	many	TRBV30	TRBJ2-3	TGTGCCTGGACCGCGGGGGGCGGTTCCACAGATACGCAGTATTTT	CAWTAGGGSTDTQYF
TRBD1	.	TRBV7-2	TRBJ2-5	TGTGCCAGCAGCGTCGGACAGGGGGCGGCGGAGACCCAGTACTTC	CASSVGQGAAETQYF
TRBD1	once	TRBV7-9	TRBJ1-4	TGTGCCAGCAGCCTTCAGGGGGCCAGTGAAAAACTGTTTTTT	CASSLQGASEKLFF
.	few	TRBV7-9	TRBJ1-6	TGTGCCAGCAGCTTAGAGAGACTAAATTCACCCCTCCACTTT	CASSLERLNSPLHF
TRBD1	.	TRBV6-5	TRBJ1-1	TGTGCCAGCAGCCGCTCCGGGACAGGGGTGGAAAACACTGAAGCTTTCTTT	CASSRSGTGVENTEAFF
.	few	TRBV24-1	TRBJ2-3	TGTGCCACCAGTGACCCCCCGGGACCTGGCACAGATACGCAGTATTTT	CATSDPPGPGTDTQYF
TRBD1	few	TRBV4-1	TRBJ2-7	TGCGCCAGCAGTCTCCTAGATGGGACAGGGGACCTAGAGGAGCAGTACTTC	CASSLLDGTGDLEEQYF
.	once	TRBV30	TRBJ2-3	TGTGCCTGGAGATCGTCTACGCAGTATTTT	CAWRSSTQYF
.	many	TRBV5-1	TRBJ1-1	TGCGCCAGCAGCTTGGGGGGGGGCTCGACTGAAGCTTTCTTT	CASSLGGGSTEAFF
TRBD1	.	TRBV18	TRBJ1-5	TGTGCCAGCTCACCGGGGACAGGGCCCGATCAGCCCCAGCATTTT	CASSPGTGPDQPQHF
.	.	TRBV7-3	TRBJ2-3	TGTGCCAGCAGCCCAGGAATGGCCCGAGATACGCAGTATTTT	CASSPGMARDTQYF
TRBD1	.	TRBV7-9	TRBJ2-1	TGTGCCAGCAGCGGGACAGGGGAGCAGTTCTTC	CASSGTGEQFF
.	.	TRBV12-3/TRBV12-4	TRBJ2-1	TGTGCCAGCAGCCCCGACAAGGATGAGCAGTTCTTC	CASSPDKDEQFF
.	.	TRBV19	TRBJ1-2	TGTGCCACCGAGGACAACTATGGCTACACCTTC	CATEDNYGYTF
.	.	TRBV20-1	TRBJ2-1	TGCAGTGCTAGAGATTTGGGGGATGGGAGCTCCTACAATGAGCAGTTCTTC	CSARDLGDGSSYNEQFF
.	few	TRBV7-2	TRBJ2-3	TGTGCCAGCAGCTTAGACCAAACTAGCACAGATACGCAGTATTTT	CASSLDQTSTDTQYF
.	.	TRBV12-3/TRBV12-4	TRBJ1-2	TGTGCCAGCAGTTTGCTGGTTACGCATGGCTACACCTTC	CASSLLVTHGYTF
.	.	TRBV6-2/TRBV6-3	TRBJ2-7	TGTGCCAGAGGTGCCGGGACGTCGCACCCCTACGAGCAGTACTTC	CARGAGTSHPYEQYF
.	few	TRBV7-9	TRBJ2-7	TGTGCCAGCAGCTTAGAAGTACCAGGGGATCTGTACTTC	CASSLEVPGDLYF
.	many	TRBV27	TRBJ2-7	TGTGCCAGCCAGGGCCCGACAAGCCCCTACGAGCAGTACTTC	CASQGPTSPYEQYF